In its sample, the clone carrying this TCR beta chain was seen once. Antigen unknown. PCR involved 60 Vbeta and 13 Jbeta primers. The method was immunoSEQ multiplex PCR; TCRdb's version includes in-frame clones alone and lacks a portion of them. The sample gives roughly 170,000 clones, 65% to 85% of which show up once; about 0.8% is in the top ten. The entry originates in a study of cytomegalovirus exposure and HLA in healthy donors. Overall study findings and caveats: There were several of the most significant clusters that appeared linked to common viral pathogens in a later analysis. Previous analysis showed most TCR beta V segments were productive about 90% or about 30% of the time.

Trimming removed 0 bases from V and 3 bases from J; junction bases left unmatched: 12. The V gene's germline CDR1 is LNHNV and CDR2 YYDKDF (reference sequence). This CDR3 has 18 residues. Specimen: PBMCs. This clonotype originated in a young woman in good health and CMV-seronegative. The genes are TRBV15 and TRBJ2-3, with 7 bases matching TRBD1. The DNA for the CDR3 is TGTGCCACCAGCAGAGATTTAGTCCGAGACAGGGTTACAGATACGCAGTATTTT. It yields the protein CATSRDLVRDRVTDTQYF.